This T cell receptor beta chain stems from a study of blood T cells in healthy people across ages. Study results and limitations: The unsorted PBMCs prevented any conclusive comparison of naive versus antigen-experienced cells.

The CDR3 runs 14 residues. The germline V gene encodes CDR1 MNHNS and CDR2 SASEGT. Trimming cost V 2 bases and J 4 bases, with 11 bases left between them. Details on this clonotype: What it recognizes is unknown.

Next came a second PCR, run for about 7 to 11 cycles, which used a sample-barcoded 5' primer along with a J-beta primer mix. TCRdb reprocessed the 5' RACE reads with MiXCR, giving one entry per CDR3 protein. The table has around 1.5 million distinct CDR3 sequences, approximately 59% seen once. The source material was blood. The receptor was isolated from a man between 18 and 35 years old in good health. J is TRBJ1-1 and V is TRBV6-1; tentative D call: TRBD1 (6 bases). The CDR3 nucleotides read TGTGCCAGCAGTGAACAAGGGGGGAGCACTGAAGCTTTCTTT. This sequence encodes CASSEQGGSTEAFF.